The rows below give T cell receptor beta chains drawn from one sample of a study of blood T cell repertoires in COVID-19. Sequencing was performed with immunoSEQ multiplex PCR; in TCRdb, only in-frame clones are kept and a portion is missing. Among about 270,000 clones, around 90% were seen once, and the ten largest hold over 4%. Input material: PBMCs or T cells enriched from blood (not recorded which). All receptors derive from a woman aged 30 to 39 with acute COVID-19. CDR3s include the opening cysteine and the closing phenylalanine or tryptophan. The D gene is left open where the match is weak. Clone size is stated in some rows and not others, as once, few, many or a class when expanded.

J gene: TRBJ1-3
clone size: -
D gene: -
V gene: TRBV4-3
CDR3 DNA: TGCGCCAGCAGCCAAGTGGGCCCCAGCTCTGGAAACACCATATATTTT
CDR3 protein: CASSQVGPSSGNTIYF

J gene: TRBJ2-7
clone size: -
D gene: -
V gene: TRBV28
CDR3 DNA: TGTGCCAGCAGTCTAAACGACAGGCGGAACGACGAGCAGTACTTC
CDR3 protein: CASSLNDRRNDEQYF

J gene: TRBJ1-4
clone size: -
D gene: TRBD1
V gene: TRBV5-1
CDR3 DNA: TGCGCCAGCAGCTTGGGGGACAGTGCAACTAATGAAAAACTGTTTTTT
CDR3 protein: CASSLGDSATNEKLFF

J gene: TRBJ2-7
clone size: -
D gene: TRBD2
V gene: TRBV9
CDR3 DNA: TGTGCCAGCAGCCAAGCGGGAGGCCCCTACGAGCAGTACTTC
CDR3 protein: CASSQAGGPYEQYF

J gene: TRBJ2-3
clone size: -
D gene: -
V gene: TRBV10-3
CDR3 DNA: TGTGCCATCAAAAGGGAGGGCACAGATACGCAGTATTTT
CDR3 protein: CAIKREGTDTQYF

J gene: TRBJ2-7
clone size: -
D gene: TRBD2
V gene: TRBV10-1
CDR3 DNA: TGCGCCAGCAGGGGTGCCCTAGCGGGAGGGCCGTCTATATCTTACGAGCAGTACTTC
CDR3 protein: CASRGALAGGPSISYEQYF

J gene: TRBJ2-7
clone size: -
D gene: -
V gene: TRBV27
CDR3 DNA: TGTGCCAGCAGTTCCCAGTTAGGGGTCTCCGAGCAGTACTTC
CDR3 protein: CASSSQLGVSEQYF

J gene: TRBJ2-1
clone size: -
D gene: TRBD2
V gene: TRBV18
CDR3 DNA: TGTGCCAGCTCACGGACCGAAGCGGGAAATTACAATGAGCAGTTCTTC
CDR3 protein: CASSRTEAGNYNEQFF

J gene: TRBJ2-3
clone size: -
D gene: -
V gene: TRBV12-3/TRBV12-4
CDR3 DNA: TGTGCCAGCACTACCCTAGATACGCAGTATTTT
CDR3 protein: CASTTLDTQYF

J gene: TRBJ1-4
clone size: -
D gene: TRBD1
V gene: TRBV20-1
CDR3 DNA: TGCAGTGCTAGTCAAGGACAGGGCAATGAAAAACTGTTTTTT
CDR3 protein: CSASQGQGNEKLFF

J gene: TRBJ2-3
clone size: -
D gene: TRBD2
V gene: TRBV7-3
CDR3 DNA: TGTGCCAGCAGTCCCGAAGGACTAGCGGCTAGCACAGATACGCAGTATTTT
CDR3 protein: CASSPEGLAASTDTQYF

J gene: TRBJ1-2
clone size: -
D gene: TRBD1
V gene: TRBV27
CDR3 DNA: TGTGCCAGCAGCTGGACAGGGGGCAATGGCTACACCTTC
CDR3 protein: CASSWTGGNGYTF

J gene: TRBJ2-2
clone size: -
D gene: TRBD1
V gene: TRBV14
CDR3 DNA: TGTGCCAGCAGCCAAGGGGCCGGGACAGGTGACACCGGGGAGCTGTTTTTT
CDR3 protein: CASSQGAGTGDTGELFF

J gene: TRBJ2-7
clone size: few
D gene: -
V gene: TRBV12-3/TRBV12-4
CDR3 DNA: TGTGCCAGCAGCCTACAGAGCTACGAGCAGTACTTC
CDR3 protein: CASSLQSYEQYF

J gene: TRBJ2-2
clone size: -
D gene: -
V gene: TRBV5-5
CDR3 DNA: TGTGCCAGCAGAATGAGACCGACAGAAACCGGGGAGCTGTTTTTT
CDR3 protein: CASRMRPTETGELFF

J gene: TRBJ2-1
clone size: -
D gene: TRBD2
V gene: TRBV2
CDR3 DNA: TGTGCCAGCAGTCCACTAGCGGAGGAGCAGTTCTTC
CDR3 protein: CASSPLAEEQFF

J gene: TRBJ2-7
clone size: few
D gene: -
V gene: TRBV3-1/TRBV3-2
CDR3 DNA: TGTGCCAGCAGCCAAGGGCGGAGCTCCTACGAGCAGTACTTC
CDR3 protein: CASSQGRSSYEQYF

J gene: TRBJ2-2
clone size: once
D gene: TRBD2
V gene: TRBV15
CDR3 DNA: TGTGCCACCGCCGGGACTAGAAACACCGGGGAGCTGTTTTTT
CDR3 protein: CATAGTRNTGELFF

J gene: TRBJ2-7
clone size: -
D gene: -
V gene: TRBV5-6
CDR3 DNA: TGTGCCAGCAGCCTTGGGGGGGCCACCTACGAGCAGTACTTC
CDR3 protein: CASSLGGATYEQYF

J gene: TRBJ1-1
clone size: -
D gene: -
V gene: TRBV19
CDR3 DNA: TGTGCCAGTAGTGCTACAGGGATGAACACTGAAGCTTTCTTT
CDR3 protein: CASSATGMNTEAFF

J gene: TRBJ2-3
clone size: -
D gene: TRBD2
V gene: TRBV11-1
CDR3 DNA: TGTGCCAGCAGCTTCCCCAGCGGGAGGGGGACAGATACGCAGTATTTT
CDR3 protein: CASSFPSGRGTDTQYF

J gene: TRBJ2-5
clone size: -
D gene: -
V gene: TRBV6-5
CDR3 DNA: TGTGCCAGCAGTCCCGAGCTAAGGGGGGAGACCCAGTACTTC
CDR3 protein: CASSPELRGETQYF

J gene: TRBJ2-5
clone size: -
D gene: -
V gene: TRBV20-1
CDR3 DNA: TGCAGTGCTAGCAAACAAGAGACCCAGTACTTC
CDR3 protein: CSASKQETQYF

J gene: TRBJ1-2
clone size: -
D gene: TRBD1
V gene: TRBV5-4
CDR3 DNA: TGTGCCAGCAGCCAGGGACAGGGTAATGGCTACACCTTC
CDR3 protein: CASSQGQGNGYTF

J gene: TRBJ2-1
clone size: -
D gene: TRBD2
V gene: TRBV20-1
CDR3 DNA: TGCAGTGCTAGTGGACTAGCGGGAGTTAATGAGCAGTTCTTC
CDR3 protein: CSASGLAGVNEQFF

J gene: TRBJ2-1
clone size: -
D gene: -
V gene: TRBV29-1
CDR3 DNA: TGCAGGGGGACTTCCCTCTACAATGAGCAGTTCTTC
CDR3 protein: CRGTSLYNEQFF

J gene: TRBJ2-3
clone size: -
D gene: TRBD1
V gene: TRBV28
CDR3 DNA: TGTGCCAGCAGTGCAAGACAGGGGTACACAGATACGCAGTATTTT
CDR3 protein: CASSARQGYTDTQYF

J gene: TRBJ2-2
clone size: -
D gene: -
V gene: TRBV7-6
CDR3 DNA: TGTGCCAGCAGCTTAACCCAGGCATTCCCCGGGGAGCTGTTTTTT
CDR3 protein: CASSLTQAFPGELFF

J gene: TRBJ2-5
clone size: -
D gene: TRBD2
V gene: TRBV4-1
CDR3 DNA: TGCGCCAGCAGTCGCGGGGGGGACCCGTACCAAGAGACCCAGTACTTC
CDR3 protein: CASSRGGDPYQETQYF

J gene: TRBJ2-2
clone size: once
D gene: TRBD2
V gene: TRBV4-3
CDR3 DNA: TGCGCCAGCAGCCAAGATACTAGCGGGGCGAACACCGGGGAGCTGTTTTTT
CDR3 protein: CASSQDTSGANTGELFF

J gene: TRBJ1-5
clone size: -
D gene: -
V gene: TRBV28
CDR3 DNA: TGTGCCAGCAGTCAGGCCGCGGGGGGACGCAATCAGCCCCAGCATTTT
CDR3 protein: CASSQAAGGRNQPQHF

J gene: TRBJ1-2
clone size: -
D gene: -
V gene: TRBV28
CDR3 DNA: TGTGCCAGCAGCCTTGGGTCACCAGTTCAGGATGGCTACACCTTC
CDR3 protein: CASSLGSPVQDGYTF

J gene: TRBJ2-2
clone size: -
D gene: -
V gene: TRBV5-1
CDR3 DNA: TGCGCCAGCAGCTTAATTCTAGCAGGCGGTACCGCGAACACCGGGGAGCTGTTTTTT
CDR3 protein: CASSLILAGGTANTGELFF

J gene: TRBJ2-3
clone size: -
D gene: -
V gene: TRBV3-1/TRBV3-2
CDR3 DNA: TGTGCCAGCAGTAGGGCTAGCGCCTTCACAGATACGCAGTATTTT
CDR3 protein: CASSRASAFTDTQYF

J gene: TRBJ2-7
clone size: -
D gene: TRBD2
V gene: TRBV7-2
CDR3 DNA: TGTGCCAGCAGCTGGTTTAGCGGGAGGGGAGGCTACGAGCAGTACTTC
CDR3 protein: CASSWFSGRGGYEQYF

J gene: TRBJ2-2
clone size: -
D gene: -
V gene: TRBV28
CDR3 DNA: TGTGCCAGCAGTTCCTCTGGGCAGGAGGCCTATTCCGGGGAGCTGTTTTTT
CDR3 protein: CASSSSGQEAYSGELFF

J gene: TRBJ2-7
clone size: -
D gene: TRBD2
V gene: TRBV5-4
CDR3 DNA: TGTGCCAGCAGCTTGCTGGGACTAGCGGATACCTACGAGCAGTACTTC
CDR3 protein: CASSLLGLADTYEQYF

J gene: TRBJ2-2
clone size: once
D gene: -
V gene: TRBV29-1
CDR3 DNA: TGCAGCGTCGCGACTAGTCCCGGGGAGCTGTTTTTT
CDR3 protein: CSVATSPGELFF

J gene: TRBJ2-2
clone size: -
D gene: TRBD2
V gene: TRBV30
CDR3 DNA: TGTGCCTGCTCTAGCGGGAGGGCCGAGACCGGGGAGCTGTTTTTT
CDR3 protein: CACSSGRAETGELFF

J gene: TRBJ2-7
clone size: -
D gene: TRBD1
V gene: TRBV6-5
CDR3 DNA: TGTGCCAGCAGTTCGGGACAGGGGACCTACGAGCAGTACTTC
CDR3 protein: CASSSGQGTYEQYF

J gene: TRBJ2-7
clone size: -
D gene: TRBD2
V gene: TRBV5-5
CDR3 DNA: TGTGCCAGCAGCTCTGCGGGAGGGGAATACGAGCAGTACTTC
CDR3 protein: CASSSAGGEYEQYF

J gene: TRBJ1-1
clone size: once
D gene: TRBD1
V gene: TRBV5-4
CDR3 DNA: TGTGCCAGCAGCTACAGGGGGAACACTGAAGCTTTCTTT
CDR3 protein: CASSYRGNTEAFF

J gene: TRBJ1-1
clone size: -
D gene: -
V gene: TRBV2
CDR3 DNA: TGTGCCAGCAGCGCCGAGATACTTACTGAAGCTTTCTTT
CDR3 protein: CASSAEILTEAFF

J gene: TRBJ2-2
clone size: -
D gene: -
V gene: TRBV28
CDR3 DNA: TGTGCCAGCAGTGAGGGTCTCCTGGTGGGGGAGCTGTTTTTT
CDR3 protein: CASSEGLLVGELFF

J gene: TRBJ1-4
clone size: -
D gene: TRBD1
V gene: TRBV9
CDR3 DNA: TGTGCCAGCAGCGGTACGGGACAGGAGGTTCCTGCAACTAATGAAAAACTGTTTTTT
CDR3 protein: CASSGTGQEVPATNEKLFF

J gene: TRBJ1-6
clone size: -
D gene: -
V gene: TRBV27
CDR3 DNA: TGTGCCAGCCGTTGGAGGCCGTTAAATTCACCCCTCCACTTT
CDR3 protein: CASRWRPLNSPLHF

J gene: TRBJ2-7
clone size: -
D gene: TRBD2
V gene: TRBV7-8
CDR3 DNA: TGTGCCAGCAGCTTATCCGGGGAGGGGTTCGAGCAGTACTTC
CDR3 protein: CASSLSGEGFEQYF

J gene: TRBJ2-3
clone size: -
D gene: TRBD2
V gene: TRBV4-2
CDR3 DNA: TGTGCCAGCAGCCACTCTAGCGGGAGCTCAGATGCGCAGTATTTT
CDR3 protein: CASSHSSGSSDAQYF

J gene: TRBJ1-2
clone size: -
D gene: TRBD1
V gene: TRBV28
CDR3 DNA: TGTGCCAGCAGTTTATCCGGACAGGGGGAGTATGGCTACACCTTC
CDR3 protein: CASSLSGQGEYGYTF

J gene: TRBJ1-1
clone size: -
D gene: -
V gene: TRBV5-4
CDR3 DNA: TGTGCCAGCAGCCCTGAACTTTACACTGAAGCTTTCTTT
CDR3 protein: CASSPELYTEAFF

J gene: TRBJ2-1
clone size: -
D gene: TRBD1
V gene: TRBV6-5
CDR3 DNA: TGTGCCAGCAGTTTACAGGGGGACGGCTACAATGAGCAGTTCTTC
CDR3 protein: CASSLQGDGYNEQFF

J gene: TRBJ1-6
clone size: few
D gene: -
V gene: TRBV19
CDR3 DNA: TGTGCCAGTAGTCCAGATAATTCACCCCTCCACTTT
CDR3 protein: CASSPDNSPLHF

J gene: TRBJ1-1
clone size: -
D gene: -
V gene: TRBV24-1
CDR3 DNA: TGTGCCGCGGGGAGGGACACTGAAGCTTTCTTT
CDR3 protein: CAAGRDTEAFF

J gene: TRBJ2-7
clone size: -
D gene: TRBD2
V gene: TRBV2
CDR3 DNA: TGTGCCAGCAGTGGACTAGCGGGAGGGGACGAGCAGTACTTC
CDR3 protein: CASSGLAGGDEQYF

J gene: TRBJ1-5
clone size: -
D gene: -
V gene: TRBV19
CDR3 DNA: TGTGCCAGCACAGCCCGGGGCGGGAGTACCTTGCAGCCCCAGCATTTT
CDR3 protein: CASTARGGSTLQPQHF

J gene: TRBJ2-1
clone size: -
D gene: TRBD2
V gene: TRBV19
CDR3 DNA: TGTGCCAGTAGTATAGTGGGGTTAGCGGGATCCTACAATGAGCAGTTCTTC
CDR3 protein: CASSIVGLAGSYNEQFF

J gene: TRBJ1-2
clone size: -
D gene: -
V gene: TRBV30
CDR3 DNA: TGTGCCTGGAGCCATTCCGGGATTAAAAATGGCTACACCTTC
CDR3 protein: CAWSHSGIKNGYTF

J gene: TRBJ2-3
clone size: -
D gene: -
V gene: TRBV11-2
CDR3 DNA: TGTGCCAGCAGCCGTAATACCCAGGATACGCAGTATTTT
CDR3 protein: CASSRNTQDTQYF

J gene: TRBJ1-4
clone size: -
D gene: TRBD1
V gene: TRBV4-3
CDR3 DNA: TGCGCCAGCAGCCAAGGACAGGGAAATGAAAAACTGTTTTTT
CDR3 protein: CASSQGQGNEKLFF